This T cell receptor beta chain was obtained from a study of blood T cell repertoires in COVID-19. In germline, CDR1 is SGDLS, CDR2 YYNGEE. CDR3 size: 13 residues. V lost 2 bases, J lost 9 bases, and 6 bases stayed unmatched. Sequenced by immunoSEQ multiplex PCR; TCRdb stores in-frame clones only, minus some. The sample has about 180,000 clones; 87% are singletons. This rearrangement joins TRBV9 to TRBJ2-5; 8 bases line up with TRBD2. The sequenced sample was PBMCs or T cells enriched from blood (not recorded which). The TCR was taken from a human donor with acute COVID-19. The donor label of this sample is uncertain. In DNA, the CDR3 is TGTGCCAGCAGCGTGGGACTAGTGCTACCCCAGTACTTC. Its translation is CASSVGLVLPQYF.